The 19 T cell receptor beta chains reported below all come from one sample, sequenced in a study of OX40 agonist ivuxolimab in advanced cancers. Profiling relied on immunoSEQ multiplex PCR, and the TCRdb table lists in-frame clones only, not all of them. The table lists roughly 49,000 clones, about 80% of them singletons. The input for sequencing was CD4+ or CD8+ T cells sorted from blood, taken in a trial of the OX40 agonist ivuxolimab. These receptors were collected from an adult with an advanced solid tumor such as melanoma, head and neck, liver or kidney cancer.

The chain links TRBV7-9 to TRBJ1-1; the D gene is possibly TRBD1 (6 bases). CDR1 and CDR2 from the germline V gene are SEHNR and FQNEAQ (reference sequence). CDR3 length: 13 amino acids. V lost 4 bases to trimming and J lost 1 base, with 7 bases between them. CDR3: CASSWTENTEAFF. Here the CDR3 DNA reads TGTGCCAGCAGCTGGACAGAGAACACTGAAGCTTTCTTT.

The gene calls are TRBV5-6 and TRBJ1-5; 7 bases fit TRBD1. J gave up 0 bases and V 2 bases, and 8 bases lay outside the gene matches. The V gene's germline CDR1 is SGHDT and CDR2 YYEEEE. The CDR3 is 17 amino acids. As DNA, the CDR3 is TGTGCCAGCAGCTTAACCAGGGGGGTTTATAGCAATCAGCCCCAGCATTTT. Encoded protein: CASSLTRGVYSNQPQHF.

CDR3 nucleotide sequence: TGTGCCAGCAGTTCTCGGGACAGGGGTTATGGCTACACCTTC. Encoded protein: CASSSRDRGYGYTF. The chain uses TRBV6-6 and TRBJ1-2; TRBD1 matches at 10 bases. The germline CDR1 and CDR2 sequences are MNHNY and SVGAGI (reference sequence). Trimming took 4 bases from V and 5 from J; bases not matched to a gene: 4. The CDR3 is 14 residues long.

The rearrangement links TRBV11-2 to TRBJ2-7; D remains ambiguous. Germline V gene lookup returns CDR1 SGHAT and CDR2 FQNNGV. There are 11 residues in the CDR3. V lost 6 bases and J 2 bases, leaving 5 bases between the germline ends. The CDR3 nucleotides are TGTGCCAGCAGTTCCGCCTACGAGCAGTACTTC. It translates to CASSSAYEQYF.

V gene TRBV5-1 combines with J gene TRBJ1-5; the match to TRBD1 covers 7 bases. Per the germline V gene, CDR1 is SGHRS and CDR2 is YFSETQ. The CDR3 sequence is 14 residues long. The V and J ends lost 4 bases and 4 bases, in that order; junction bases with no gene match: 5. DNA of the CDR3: TGCGCCAGCAGCCAGGGGGGTGCGAATCAGCCCCAGCATTTT. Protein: CASSQGGANQPQHF.

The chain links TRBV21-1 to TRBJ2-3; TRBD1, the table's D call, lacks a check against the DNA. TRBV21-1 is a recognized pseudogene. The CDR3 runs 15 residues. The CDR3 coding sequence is TGTGCCAGCAGGTTAACAGGGCGACGCACAGATACGCAGTATTTT. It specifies CASRLTGRRTDTQYF.

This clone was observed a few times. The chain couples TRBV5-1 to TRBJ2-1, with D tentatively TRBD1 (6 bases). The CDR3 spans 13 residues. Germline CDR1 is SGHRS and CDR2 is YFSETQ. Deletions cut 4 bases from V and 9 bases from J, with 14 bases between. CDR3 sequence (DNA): TGCGCCAGCAGCCCAGCAGGGGCGGGTGAGCAGTTCTTC. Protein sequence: CASSPAGAGEQFF.

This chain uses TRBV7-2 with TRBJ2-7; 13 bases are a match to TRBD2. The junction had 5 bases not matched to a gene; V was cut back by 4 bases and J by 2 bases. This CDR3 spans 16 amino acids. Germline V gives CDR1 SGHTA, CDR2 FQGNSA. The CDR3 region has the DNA TGTGCCAGCAGCTCCCGACTAGCGGGAGGAACCTACGAGCAGTACTTC. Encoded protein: CASSSRLAGGTYEQYF. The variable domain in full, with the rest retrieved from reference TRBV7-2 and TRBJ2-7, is GAGVSQSPSNKVTEKGKDVELRCDPISGHTALYWYRQSLGQGLEFLIYFQGNSAPDKSGLPSDRFSAERTGGSVSTLTIQRTQQEDSAVYLCASSSRLAGGTYEQYFGPGTRLTVT.

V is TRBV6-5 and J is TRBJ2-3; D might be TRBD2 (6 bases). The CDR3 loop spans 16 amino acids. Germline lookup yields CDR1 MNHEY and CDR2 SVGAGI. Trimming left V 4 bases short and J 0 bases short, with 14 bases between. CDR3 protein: CASSSPSAGSTDTQYF. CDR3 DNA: TGTGCCAGCAGTTCCCCTTCCGCGGGAAGCACAGATACGCAGTATTTT.

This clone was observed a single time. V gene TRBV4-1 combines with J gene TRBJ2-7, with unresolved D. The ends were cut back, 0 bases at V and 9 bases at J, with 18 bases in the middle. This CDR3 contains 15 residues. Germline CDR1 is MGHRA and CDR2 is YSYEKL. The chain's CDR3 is CASSQEVADGWVQYF. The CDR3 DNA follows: TGCGCCAGCAGCCAAGAAGTGGCGGACGGTTGGGTGCAGTACTTC.

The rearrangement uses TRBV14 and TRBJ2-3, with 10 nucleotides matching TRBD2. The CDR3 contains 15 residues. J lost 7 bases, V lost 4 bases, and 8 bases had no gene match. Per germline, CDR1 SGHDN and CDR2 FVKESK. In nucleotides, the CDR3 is TGTGCCAGCAGCCGAGGTAGCGGGAGGACGTATACGCAGTATTTT. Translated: CASSRGSGRTYTQYF. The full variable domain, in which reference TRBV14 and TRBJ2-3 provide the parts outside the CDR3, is EAGVTQFPSHSVIEKGQTVTLRCDPISGHDNLYWYRRVMGKEIKFLLHFVKESKQDESGMPNNRFLAERTGGTYSTLKVQPAELEDSGVYFCASSRGSGRTYTQYFGPGTRLTVL.

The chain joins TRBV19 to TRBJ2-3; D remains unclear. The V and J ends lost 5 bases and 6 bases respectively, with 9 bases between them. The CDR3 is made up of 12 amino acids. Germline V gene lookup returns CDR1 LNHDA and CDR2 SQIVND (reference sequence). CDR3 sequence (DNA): TGTGCCAGTAGTCTAGGGTCCGATACGCAGTATTTT. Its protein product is CASSLGSDTQYF.

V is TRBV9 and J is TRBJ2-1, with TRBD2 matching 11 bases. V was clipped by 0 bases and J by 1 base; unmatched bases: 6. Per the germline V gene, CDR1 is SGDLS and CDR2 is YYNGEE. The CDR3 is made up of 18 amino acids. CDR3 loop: CASSVGISGRGSYNEQFF. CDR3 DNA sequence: TGTGCCAGCAGCGTAGGAATTAGCGGGAGGGGTTCCTACAATGAGCAGTTCTTC.

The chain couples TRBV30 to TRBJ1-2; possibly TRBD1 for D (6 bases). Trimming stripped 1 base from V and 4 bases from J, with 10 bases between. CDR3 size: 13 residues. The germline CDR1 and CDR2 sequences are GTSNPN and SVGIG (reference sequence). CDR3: CAWSEGDIYGYTF. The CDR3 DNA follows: TGTGCCTGGAGTGAGGGGGACATCTATGGCTACACCTTC.

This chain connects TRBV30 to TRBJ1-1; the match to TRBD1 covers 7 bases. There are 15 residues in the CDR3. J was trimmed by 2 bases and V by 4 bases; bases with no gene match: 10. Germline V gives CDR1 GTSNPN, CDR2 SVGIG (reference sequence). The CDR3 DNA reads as TGTGCCTGGACTTATCCGGGACAGTTAAACACTGAAGCTTTCTTT. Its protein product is CAWTYPGQLNTEAFF. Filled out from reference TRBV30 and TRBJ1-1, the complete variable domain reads SQTIHQWPATLVQPVGSPLSLECTVEGTSNPNLYWYRQAAGRGLQLLFYSVGIGQISSEVPQNLSASRPQDRQFILSSKKLLLSDSGFYLCAWTYPGQLNTEAFFGQGTRLTVV.

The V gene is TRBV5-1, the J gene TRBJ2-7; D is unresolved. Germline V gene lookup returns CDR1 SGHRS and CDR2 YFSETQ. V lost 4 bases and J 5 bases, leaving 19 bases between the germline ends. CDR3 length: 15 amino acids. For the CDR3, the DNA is TGCGCCAGCAGCCTGGGTGGCAGGACCTTGGACGAGCAGTACTTC. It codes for CASSLGGRTLDEQYF.

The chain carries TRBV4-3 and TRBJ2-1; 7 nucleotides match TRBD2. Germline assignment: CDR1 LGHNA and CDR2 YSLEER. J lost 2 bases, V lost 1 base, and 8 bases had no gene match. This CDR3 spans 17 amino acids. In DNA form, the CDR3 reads TGCGCCAGCAGCCAAGGCACCTCGGCGGGAGCCTACAATGAGCAGTTCTTC. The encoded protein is CASSQGTSAGAYNEQFF.

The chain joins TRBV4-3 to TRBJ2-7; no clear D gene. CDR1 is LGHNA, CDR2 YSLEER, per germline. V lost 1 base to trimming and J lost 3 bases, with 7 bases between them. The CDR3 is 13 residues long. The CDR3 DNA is TGCGCCAGCAGCCAAGCGCGTTTCTACGAGCAGTACTTC. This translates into CASSQARFYEQYF.

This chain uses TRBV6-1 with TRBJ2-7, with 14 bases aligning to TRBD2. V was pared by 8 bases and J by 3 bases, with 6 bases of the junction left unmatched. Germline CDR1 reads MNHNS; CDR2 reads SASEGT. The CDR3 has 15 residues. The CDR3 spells CASGRLAGGDYEQYF. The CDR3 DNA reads TGTGCCAGCGGCCGACTAGCGGGAGGGGACTACGAGCAGTACTTC.